This T cell receptor (beta chain) was recorded in a study of human T cells and chemical hapten exposure. Study-wide results and caveats: Sensitizing with DPC caused no change in TCRs above 1 in 1000 frequency.

Time point described: patch test 2, 6 weeks after DPC sensitization. Treatment given: therapeutic diphenylcyclopropenone sensitization with weekly scalp DPC. TCRdb reprocessed the RACE reads via MiXCR and lists one record per CDR3 protein. Of 330,000 or so distinct CDR3 sequences in the sample, about 6.3% are singletons; the top ten hold 5% to 6%. This clonotype has ten or more counts. The antigen remains unidentified. CDR3 length equals 15 residues. The germline V gene encodes CDR1 MNHEY and CDR2 SVGEGT. The ends lost 2 bases at V and 5 bases at J; junction bases unmatched: 3. The material was whole blood, obtained in connection with sensitization to the hapten diphenylcyclopropenone (DPC). The V gene is TRBV6-2 or TRBV6-3, the J gene TRBJ1-5, with TRBD1 matching over 10 bases. The sequence derives from a woman aged 18-35 years with alopecia areata. Some clones in this sample may be carry-over from other donors' samples. This chain's CDR3 is CASSYGGTGDQPQHF. DNA of the CDR3: TGTGCCAGCAGTTACGGCGGGACAGGGGATCAGCCCCAGCATTTT.